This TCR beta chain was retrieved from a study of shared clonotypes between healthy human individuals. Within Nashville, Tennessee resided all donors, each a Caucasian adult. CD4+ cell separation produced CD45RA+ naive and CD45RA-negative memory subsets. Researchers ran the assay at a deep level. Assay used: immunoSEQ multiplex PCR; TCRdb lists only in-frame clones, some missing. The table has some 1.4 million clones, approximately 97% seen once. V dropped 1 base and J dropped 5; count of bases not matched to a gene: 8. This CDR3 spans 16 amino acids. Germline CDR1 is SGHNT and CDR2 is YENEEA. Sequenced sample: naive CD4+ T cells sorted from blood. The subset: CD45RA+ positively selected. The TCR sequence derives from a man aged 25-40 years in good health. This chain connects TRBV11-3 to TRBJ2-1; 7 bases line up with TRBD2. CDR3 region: CASSLGFGGSDNEQFF. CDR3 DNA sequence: TGTGCCAGCAGCTTAGGGTTCGGCGGGAGTGACAATGAGCAGTTCTTC.